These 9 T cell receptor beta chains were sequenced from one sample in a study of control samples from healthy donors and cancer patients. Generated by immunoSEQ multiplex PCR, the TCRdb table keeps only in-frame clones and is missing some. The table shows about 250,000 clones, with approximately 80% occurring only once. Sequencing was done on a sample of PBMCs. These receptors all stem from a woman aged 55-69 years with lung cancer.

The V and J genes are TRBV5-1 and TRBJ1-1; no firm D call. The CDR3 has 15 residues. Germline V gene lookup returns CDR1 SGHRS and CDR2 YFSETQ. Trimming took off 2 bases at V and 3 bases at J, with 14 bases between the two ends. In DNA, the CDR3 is TGCGCCAGCAGCTTACTGGCTAGGGAGGACACTGAAGCTTTCTTT. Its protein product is CASSLLAREDTEAFF.

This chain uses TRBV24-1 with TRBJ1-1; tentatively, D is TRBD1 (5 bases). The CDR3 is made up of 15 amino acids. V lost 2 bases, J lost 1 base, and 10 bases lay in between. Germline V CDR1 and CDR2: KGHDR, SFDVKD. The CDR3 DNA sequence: TGTGCCACCAGTGATTCCGGGACGGGGAACACTGAAGCTTTCTTT. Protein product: CATSDSGTGNTEAFF.

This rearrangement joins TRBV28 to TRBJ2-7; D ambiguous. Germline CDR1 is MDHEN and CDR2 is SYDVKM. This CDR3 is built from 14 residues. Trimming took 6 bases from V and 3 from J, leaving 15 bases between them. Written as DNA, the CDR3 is TGTGCCAGCAGCTTCTCACCTCCCTACTACGAGCAGTACTTC. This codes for CASSFSPPYYEQYF.

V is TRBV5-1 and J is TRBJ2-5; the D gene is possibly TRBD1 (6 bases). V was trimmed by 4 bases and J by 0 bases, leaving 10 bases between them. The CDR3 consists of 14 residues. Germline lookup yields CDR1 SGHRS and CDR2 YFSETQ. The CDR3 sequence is CASSTGLNQETQYF. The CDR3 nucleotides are TGCGCCAGCAGCACAGGGCTGAACCAAGAGACCCAGTACTTC.

In DNA form, the CDR3 reads TGTGCCAGCAGTTTATCTCGGCAGGGGGCGAATGAGCAGTACTTC. This sequence encodes CASSLSRQGANEQYF. The chain recombines TRBV28 with TRBJ2-7; TRBD1 agrees at 8 bases. The CDR3 runs to 15 residues. With 1 base clipped from V and 7 bases from J, the junction kept 9 bases outside the gene matches. Germline values: CDR1 MDHEN, CDR2 SYDVKM.

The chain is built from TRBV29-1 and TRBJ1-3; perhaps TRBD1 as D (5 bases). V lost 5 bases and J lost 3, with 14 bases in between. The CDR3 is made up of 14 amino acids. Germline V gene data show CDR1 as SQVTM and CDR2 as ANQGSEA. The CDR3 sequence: CSVLGTGNGNTIYF. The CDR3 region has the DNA TGCAGCGTTCTCGGGACCGGCAATGGAAACACCATATATTTT.

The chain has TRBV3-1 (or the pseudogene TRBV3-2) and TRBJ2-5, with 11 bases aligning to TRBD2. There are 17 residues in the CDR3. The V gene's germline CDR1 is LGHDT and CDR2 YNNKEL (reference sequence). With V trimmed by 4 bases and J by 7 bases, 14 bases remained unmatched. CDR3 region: CASSRNPTSGTGGTQYF. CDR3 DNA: TGTGCCAGCAGCCGCAATCCGACTAGCGGGACGGGCGGGACCCAGTACTTC.

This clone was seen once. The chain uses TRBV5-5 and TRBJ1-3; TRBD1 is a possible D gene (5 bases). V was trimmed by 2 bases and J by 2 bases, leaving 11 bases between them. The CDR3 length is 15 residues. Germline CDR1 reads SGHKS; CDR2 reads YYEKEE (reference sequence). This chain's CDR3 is CASSFAGRAGNTIYF. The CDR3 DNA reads TGTGCCAGCAGCTTTGCGGGCAGGGCTGGAAACACCATATATTTT.

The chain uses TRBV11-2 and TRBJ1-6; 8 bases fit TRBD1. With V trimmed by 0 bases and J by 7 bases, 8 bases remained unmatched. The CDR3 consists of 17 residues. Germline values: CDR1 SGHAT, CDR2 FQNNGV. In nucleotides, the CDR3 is TGTGCCAGCAGCTTAGATAGCTGGGACAGGCAAAATTCACCCCTCCACTTT. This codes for CASSLDSWDRQNSPLHF.